The T cell receptor beta chain described here comes from a study of response to subunit inactivated influenza vaccine (dated by TCRdb to 2016 to 2018). About the investigation overall: The study used deep quantitative T cell receptor repertoire profiling to track responses to a trivalent subunit inactivated influenza vaccine. Overall study results and their limits: It was suggested by the authors that each seasonal influenza vaccination may recruit only a limited number of new T cells.

As for this clonotype: This receptor's antigen is unknown. The input lacks base qualities; no much larger clone sits a single base away.

Library preparation employed RT-PCR. The instrument was an Illumina HiSeq 2500. TCRdb applied fastp at Q25 and MiXCR to the public reads, then kept only in-frame beta chains. Identical CDR3 proteins give one entry, which carries the most common genes and DNA. In this sample the table shows 600,000 to 850,000 distinct CDR3 sequences, 12% to 15% of which occur a single time. The top ten constitute roughly 7.2% of the sample. This TCR was recovered from a man aged 50-59 years who received an inactivated influenza vaccine. Donor details come from another sample of the same person, matched by shared clones. Sample: PBMCs from blood, taken 14 to 15 days before vaccination.

The sequence in DNA is TGTGCCAGCAGCTTAGATCCAGGGCTGTACGAGCAGTACTTC. This translates into CASSLDPGLYEQYF. Recombination joined TRBV7-9 with TRBJ2-7, and possibly TRBD1, on 5 matching bases. V lost 1 base and J lost 4 bases; the stretch between them is 11 bases long. As encoded in the germline V gene (reference sequence), CDR1 is SEHNR while CDR2 is FQNEAQ. Including the terminal cysteine and phenylalanine, the CDR3 comprises 14 residues. Kept here is only the CDR3 DNA, which spans 42 bases and is read in frame from base 1. With the portions outside the CDR3 filled from the reference TRBV7-9 and TRBJ2-7 genes, the complete variable region becomes DTGVSQNPRHKITKRGQNVTFRCDPISEHNRLYWYRQTLGQGPEFLTYFQNEAQLEKSRLLSDRFSAERPKGSFSTLEIQRTEQGDSAMYLCASSLDPGLYEQYFGPGTRLTVT.